One T cell receptor beta chain is described in this entry. Its matching antigen is unknown. Trimming stripped 0 bases from V and 4 bases from J, with 10 bases between. The CDR3 has 14 amino acids. CDR1 is SGHDT and CDR2 is YYEEEE in the germline V gene. Measured with immunoSEQ multiplex PCR; TCRdb has only the in-frame clones, and not every one. The sample yields 170,000 or so clones, 65% to 85% seen once. This record comes from a study of cytomegalovirus exposure and HLA in healthy donors. Study results and caveats: The authors enumerated 180 or so TCR beta chains as linked to cytomegalovirus. The tendency of first-cohort TCR clusters to co-occur in the roughly 130 validation repertoires emerged from a later analysis.

Sequencing used PBMCs. The TCR comes from a woman aged 18-29 years in good health and CMV-seropositive. The chain joins TRBV5-6 to TRBJ1-2; TRBD1 might be the D (5 bases). CDR3 residues: CASSLGGLAYGYTF. The CDR3 DNA follows: TGTGCCAGCAGCTTGGGGGGCCTTGCCTATGGCTACACCTTC.